This T cell receptor (beta chain) derives from a study of T cells in Graves' hyperthyroidism and ophthalmopathy. RNA transcripts provided the source from which TCR beta CDR3 regions were amplified. First-round RT-PCR of the TCR CDR3 relied on the HTBI primer set. TCRdb itself ran the multiplex PCR reads through MiXCR, one entry per CDR3 protein. Of hundreds of thousands of distinct CDR3 sequences listed, about 20% are singletons. Germline CDR1 is SGHRS and CDR2 is YFSETQ. The CDR3 is 17 amino acids. The V segment lost 0 bases and the J segment 7 bases; nucleotides outside the gene matches: 9. The origin of this receptor is a man between 25 and 39 years old with Graves' ophthalmopathy. The sample consisted of blood. The chain is built from TRBV5-1 and TRBJ1-6, with 8 bases that match TRBD1. In nucleotides, the CDR3 is TGCGCCAGCAGCTTGGTTTCGGGACAGGACTCGAATTCACCCCTCCACTTT. Its protein product is CASSLVSGQDSNSPLHF.